This T cell receptor (beta chain) was sequenced in a study of OX40 agonist ivuxolimab in advanced cancers. Study-level points and caveats: Clones of CD4+ and CD8+ blood T cells grew by week 6 at doses of 0.1 to 3.0 mg/kg.

Assay used: immunoSEQ multiplex PCR; TCRdb lists only in-frame clones, some missing. This repertoire shows roughly 90,000 clones, 94% found once; its top ten account for roughly 2.6%. In regard to this clone: Its antigen is unidentified.

The germline V gene encodes CDR1 SGHAT and CDR2 FQNNGV. Trimming removed 5 bases from V and 4 bases from J, with 12 bases in between. This CDR3 comprises 13 residues. This receptor was taken from an adult with an advanced solid tumor such as melanoma, head and neck, liver or kidney cancer. This rearrangement joins TRBV11-2 to TRBJ2-7; D possibly corresponds to TRBD1 (6 bases). Source: CD4+ or CD8+ T cells sorted from blood, taken in a trial of the OX40 agonist ivuxolimab. CDR3 in amino acids: CASSRQVGYEQYF. The CDR3 DNA follows: TGTGCCAGCAGCCGACAGGTCGGGTACGAGCAGTACTTC.